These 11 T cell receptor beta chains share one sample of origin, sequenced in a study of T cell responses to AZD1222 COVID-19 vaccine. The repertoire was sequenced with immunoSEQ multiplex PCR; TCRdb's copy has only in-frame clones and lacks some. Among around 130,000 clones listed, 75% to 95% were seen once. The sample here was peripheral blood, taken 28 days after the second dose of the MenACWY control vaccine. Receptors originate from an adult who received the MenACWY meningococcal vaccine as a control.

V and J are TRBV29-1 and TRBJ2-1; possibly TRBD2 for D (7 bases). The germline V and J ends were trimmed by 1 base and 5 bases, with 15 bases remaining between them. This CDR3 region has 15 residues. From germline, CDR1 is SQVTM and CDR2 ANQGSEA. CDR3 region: CSVEGQAGANNEQFF. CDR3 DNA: TGCAGCGTTGAAGGCCAGGCGGGGGCGAACAATGAGCAGTTCTTC.

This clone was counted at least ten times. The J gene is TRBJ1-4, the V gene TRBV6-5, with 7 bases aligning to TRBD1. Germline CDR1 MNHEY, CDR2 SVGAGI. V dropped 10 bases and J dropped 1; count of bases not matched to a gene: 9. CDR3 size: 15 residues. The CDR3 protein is CATISRQGTNEKLFF. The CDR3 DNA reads TGTGCCACCATTTCGCGACAGGGAACTAATGAAAAACTGTTTTTT.

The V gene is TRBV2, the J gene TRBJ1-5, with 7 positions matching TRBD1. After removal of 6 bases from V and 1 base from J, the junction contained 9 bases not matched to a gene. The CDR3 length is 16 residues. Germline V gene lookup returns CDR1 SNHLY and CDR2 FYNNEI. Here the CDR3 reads CASRKDRAGSNQPQHF. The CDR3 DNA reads TGTGCCAGCAGAAAAGACAGGGCGGGGAGCAATCAGCCCCAGCATTTT.

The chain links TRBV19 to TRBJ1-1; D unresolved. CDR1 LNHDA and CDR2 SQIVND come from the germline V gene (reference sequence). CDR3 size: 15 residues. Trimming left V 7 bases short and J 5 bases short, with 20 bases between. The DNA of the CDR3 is TGTGCCAGTACCCTCCGGGCCTCCCTCGGGACTGAAGCTTTCTTT. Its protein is CASTLRASLGTEAFF.

The CDR3 nucleotides read TGTGCCAGCAGCTTGGCCGGGACAGGAGGGCACTATGGCTACACCTTC. This translates into CASSLAGTGGHYGYTF. The chain couples TRBV5-6 to TRBJ1-2; 8 bases map to TRBD1. V was clipped by 0 bases and J by 3 bases; unmatched bases: 7. Germline CDR1 and CDR2: SGHDT and YYEEEE. The CDR3 has 16 amino acids. Looking up the rest from reference TRBV5-6 and TRBJ1-2 gives the full variable domain: DAGVTQSPTHLIKTRGQQVTLRCSPKSGHDTVSWYQQALGQGPQFIFQYYEEEERQRGNFPDRFSGHQFPNYSSELNVNALLLGDSALYLCASSLAGTGGHYGYTFGSGTRLTVV.

CDR3 residues: CASNRGNAETQYF. The DNA of the CDR3 is TGTGCCAGCAATCGGGGGAACGCAGAGACCCAGTACTTC. The chain uses TRBV7-6 and TRBJ2-5; perhaps TRBD2 as D (6 bases). Germline V lookup: CDR1 SGHVS, CDR2 FNYEAQ. Trimming took 7 bases from V and 4 from J, leaving 13 bases between them. This CDR3 contains 13 residues.

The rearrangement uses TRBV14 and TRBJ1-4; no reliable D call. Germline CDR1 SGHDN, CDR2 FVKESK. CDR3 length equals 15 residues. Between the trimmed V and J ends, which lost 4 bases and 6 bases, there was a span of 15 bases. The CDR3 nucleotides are TGTGCCAGCAGCCTCCAGGCGTCACGGTATGAAAAACTGTTTTTT. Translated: CASSLQASRYEKLFF. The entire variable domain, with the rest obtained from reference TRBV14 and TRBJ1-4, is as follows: EAGVTQFPSHSVIEKGQTVTLRCDPISGHDNLYWYRRVMGKEIKFLLHFVKESKQDESGMPNNRFLAERTGGTYSTLKVQPAELEDSGVYFCASSLQASRYEKLFFGSGTQLSVL.

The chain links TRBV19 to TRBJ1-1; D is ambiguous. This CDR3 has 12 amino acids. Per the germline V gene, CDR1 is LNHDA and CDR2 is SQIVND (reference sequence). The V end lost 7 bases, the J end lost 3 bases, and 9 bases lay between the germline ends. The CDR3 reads CASTTRDTEAFF. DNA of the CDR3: TGTGCCAGTACCACGCGGGACACTGAAGCTTTCTTT. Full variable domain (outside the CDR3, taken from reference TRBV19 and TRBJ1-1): DGGITQSPKYLFRKEGQNVTLSCEQNLNHDAMYWYRQDPGQGLRLIYYSQIVNDFQKGDIAEGYSVSREKKESFPLTVTSAQKNPTAFYLCASTTRDTEAFFGQGTRLTVV.

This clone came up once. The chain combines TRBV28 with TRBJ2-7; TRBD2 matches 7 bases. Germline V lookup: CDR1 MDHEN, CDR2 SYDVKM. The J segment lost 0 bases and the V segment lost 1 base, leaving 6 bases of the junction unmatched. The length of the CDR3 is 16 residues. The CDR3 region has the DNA TGTGCCAGCAGTTTATCAGGGCGGGGGACCTCCTACGAGCAGTACGTC. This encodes CASSLSGRGTSYEQYV.

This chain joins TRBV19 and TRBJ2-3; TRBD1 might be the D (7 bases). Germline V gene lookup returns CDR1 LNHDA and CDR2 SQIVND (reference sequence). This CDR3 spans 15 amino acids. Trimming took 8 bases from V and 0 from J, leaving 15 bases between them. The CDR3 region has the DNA TGTGCCAGTGGGGCAGGGGGAGGCAGCACAGATACGCAGTATTTT. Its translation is CASGAGGGSTDTQYF. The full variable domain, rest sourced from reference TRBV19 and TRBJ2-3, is DGGITQSPKYLFRKEGQNVTLSCEQNLNHDAMYWYRQDPGQGLRLIYYSQIVNDFQKGDIAEGYSVSREKKESFPLTVTSAQKNPTAFYLCASGAGGGSTDTQYFGPGTRLTVL.

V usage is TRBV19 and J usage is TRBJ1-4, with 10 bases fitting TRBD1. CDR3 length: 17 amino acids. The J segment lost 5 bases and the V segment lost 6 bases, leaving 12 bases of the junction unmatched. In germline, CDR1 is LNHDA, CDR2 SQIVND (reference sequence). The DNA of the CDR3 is TGTGCCAGTAGGAGAGACGACAGGGGGCGCCGGAATGAAAAACTGTTTTTT. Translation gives CASRRDDRGRRNEKLFF.